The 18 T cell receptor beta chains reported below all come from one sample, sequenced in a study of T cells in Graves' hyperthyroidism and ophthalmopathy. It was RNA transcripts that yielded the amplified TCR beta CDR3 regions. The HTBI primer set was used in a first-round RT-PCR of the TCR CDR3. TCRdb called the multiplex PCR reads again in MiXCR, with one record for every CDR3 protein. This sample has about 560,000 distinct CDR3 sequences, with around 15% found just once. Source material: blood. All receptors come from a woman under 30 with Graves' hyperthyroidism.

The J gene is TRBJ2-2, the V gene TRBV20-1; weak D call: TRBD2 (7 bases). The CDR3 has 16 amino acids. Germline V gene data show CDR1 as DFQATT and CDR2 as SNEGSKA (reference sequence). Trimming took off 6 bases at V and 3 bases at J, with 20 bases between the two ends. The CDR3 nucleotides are TGCAGTGCAGAAACTCGGACGGGGGGCCACACCGGGGAGCTGTTTTTT. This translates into CSAETRTGGHTGELFF.

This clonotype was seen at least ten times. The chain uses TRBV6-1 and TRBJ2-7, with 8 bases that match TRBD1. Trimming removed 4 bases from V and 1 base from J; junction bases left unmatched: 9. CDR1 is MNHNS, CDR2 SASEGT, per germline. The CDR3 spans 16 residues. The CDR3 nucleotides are TGTGCCAGCAGTGTATACGGGGACAGGTTGTCCTACGAGCAGTACTTC. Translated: CASSVYGDRLSYEQYF.

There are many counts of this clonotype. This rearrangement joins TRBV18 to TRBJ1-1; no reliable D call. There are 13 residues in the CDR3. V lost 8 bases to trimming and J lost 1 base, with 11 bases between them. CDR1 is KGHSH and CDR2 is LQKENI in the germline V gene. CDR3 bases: TGTGCCAGCAGCCCACTCGAGAACACTGAAGCTTTCTTT. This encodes CASSPLENTEAFF.

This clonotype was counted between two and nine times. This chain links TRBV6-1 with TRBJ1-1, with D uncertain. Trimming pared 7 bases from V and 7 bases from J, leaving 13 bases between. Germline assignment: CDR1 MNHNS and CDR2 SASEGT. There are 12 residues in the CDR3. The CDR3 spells CASISFRVEAFF. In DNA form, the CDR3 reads TGTGCCAGCATTTCATTCCGGGTTGAAGCTTTCTTT.

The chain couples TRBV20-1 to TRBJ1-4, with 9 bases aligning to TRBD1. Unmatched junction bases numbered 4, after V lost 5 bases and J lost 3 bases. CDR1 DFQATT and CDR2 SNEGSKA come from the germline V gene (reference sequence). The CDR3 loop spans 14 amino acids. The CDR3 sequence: CSAEQGAANEKLFF. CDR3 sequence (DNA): TGCAGTGCTGAACAGGGGGCAGCTAATGAAAAACTGTTTTTT.

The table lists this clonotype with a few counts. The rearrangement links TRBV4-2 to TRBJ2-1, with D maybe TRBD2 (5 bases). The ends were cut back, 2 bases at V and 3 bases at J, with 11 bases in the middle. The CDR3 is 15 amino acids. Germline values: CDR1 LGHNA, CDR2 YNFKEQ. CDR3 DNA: TGTGCCAGCAGCCAACCTAGCAGGAGCTACAATGAGCAGTTCTTC. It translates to CASSQPSRSYNEQFF.

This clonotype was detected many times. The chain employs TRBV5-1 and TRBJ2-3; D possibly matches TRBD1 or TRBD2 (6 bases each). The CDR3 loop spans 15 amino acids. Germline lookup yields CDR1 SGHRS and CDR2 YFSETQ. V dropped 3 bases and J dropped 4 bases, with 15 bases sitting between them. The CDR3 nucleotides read TGCGCCAGCAGCTCCCGACAGGAGGGAGCAGATACGCAGTATTTT. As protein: CASSSRQEGADTQYF.

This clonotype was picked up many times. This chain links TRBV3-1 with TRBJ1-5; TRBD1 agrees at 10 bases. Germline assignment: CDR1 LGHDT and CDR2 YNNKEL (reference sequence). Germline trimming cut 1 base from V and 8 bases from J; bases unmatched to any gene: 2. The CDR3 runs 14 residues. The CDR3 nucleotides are TGTGCCAGCAGCCAAGGGACAGGGGGGGAGCCCCAGCATTTT. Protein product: CASSQGTGGEPQHF. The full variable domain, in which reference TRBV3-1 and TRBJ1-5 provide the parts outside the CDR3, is DTAVSQTPKYLVTQMGNDKSIKCEQNLGHDTMYWYKQDSKKFLKIMFSYNNKELIINETVPNRFSPKSPDKAHLNLHINSLELGDSAVYFCASSQGTGGEPQHFGDGTRLSIL.

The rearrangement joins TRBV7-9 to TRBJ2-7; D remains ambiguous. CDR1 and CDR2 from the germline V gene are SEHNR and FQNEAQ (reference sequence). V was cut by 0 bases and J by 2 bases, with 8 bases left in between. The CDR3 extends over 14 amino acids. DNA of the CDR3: TGTGCCAGCAGCTTAGCGGAGAACCCCTACGAGCAGTACTTC. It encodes CASSLAENPYEQYF. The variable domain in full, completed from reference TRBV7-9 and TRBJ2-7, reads DTGVSQNPRHKITKRGQNVTFRCDPISEHNRLYWYRQTLGQGPEFLTYFQNEAQLEKSRLLSDRFSAERPKGSFSTLEIQRTEQGDSAMYLCASSLAENPYEQYFGPGTRLTVT.

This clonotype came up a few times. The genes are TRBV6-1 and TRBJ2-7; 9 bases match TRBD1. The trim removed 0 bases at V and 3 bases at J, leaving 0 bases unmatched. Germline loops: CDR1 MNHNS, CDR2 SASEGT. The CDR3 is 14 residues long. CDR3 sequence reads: CASSEADRGYEQYF. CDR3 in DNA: TGTGCCAGCAGTGAAGCGGACAGGGGCTACGAGCAGTACTTC.

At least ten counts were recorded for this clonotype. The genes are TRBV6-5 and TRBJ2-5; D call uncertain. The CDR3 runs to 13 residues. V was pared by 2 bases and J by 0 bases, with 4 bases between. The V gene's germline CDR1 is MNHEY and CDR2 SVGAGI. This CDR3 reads CASSYQYQETQYF. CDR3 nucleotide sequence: TGTGCCAGCAGTTACCAGTACCAAGAGACCCAGTACTTC.

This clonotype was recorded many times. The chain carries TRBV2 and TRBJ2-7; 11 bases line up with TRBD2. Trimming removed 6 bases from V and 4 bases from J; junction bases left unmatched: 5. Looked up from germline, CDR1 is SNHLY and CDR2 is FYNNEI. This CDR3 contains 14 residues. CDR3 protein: CASSITSGSYEQYF. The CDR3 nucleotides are TGTGCCAGCAGCATAACTAGCGGGAGTTACGAGCAGTACTTC.

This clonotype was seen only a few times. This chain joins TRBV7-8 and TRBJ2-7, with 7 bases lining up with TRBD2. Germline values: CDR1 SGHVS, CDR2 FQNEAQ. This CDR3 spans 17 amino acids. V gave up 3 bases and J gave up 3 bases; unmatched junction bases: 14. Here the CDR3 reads CASSFRTPDTGGYEQYF. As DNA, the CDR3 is TGTGCCAGCAGCTTCCGAACCCCGGACACGGGGGGCTACGAGCAGTACTTC.

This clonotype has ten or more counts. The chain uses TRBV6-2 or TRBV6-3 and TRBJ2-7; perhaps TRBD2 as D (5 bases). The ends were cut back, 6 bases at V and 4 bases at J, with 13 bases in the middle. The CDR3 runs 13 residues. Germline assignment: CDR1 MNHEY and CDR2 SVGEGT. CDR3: CASRRTEGYEQYF. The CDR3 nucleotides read TGTGCCAGCAGGAGGACTGAAGGGTACGAGCAGTACTTC.

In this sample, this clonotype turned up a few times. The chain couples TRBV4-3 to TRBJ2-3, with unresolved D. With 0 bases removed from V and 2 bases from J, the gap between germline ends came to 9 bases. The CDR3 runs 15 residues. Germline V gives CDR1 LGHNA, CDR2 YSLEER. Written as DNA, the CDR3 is TGCGCCAGCAGCCAAGACCTGGGCTTCACAGATACGCAGTATTTT. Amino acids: CASSQDLGFTDTQYF.

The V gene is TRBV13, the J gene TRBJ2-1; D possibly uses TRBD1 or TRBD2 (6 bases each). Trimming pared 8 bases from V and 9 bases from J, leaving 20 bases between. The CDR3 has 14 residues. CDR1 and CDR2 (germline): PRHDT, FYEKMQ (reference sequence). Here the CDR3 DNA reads TGTGCCAGCGGAAGGGGGGTAGGATTCGGTGAGCAGTTCTTC. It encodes CASGRGVGFGEQFF.

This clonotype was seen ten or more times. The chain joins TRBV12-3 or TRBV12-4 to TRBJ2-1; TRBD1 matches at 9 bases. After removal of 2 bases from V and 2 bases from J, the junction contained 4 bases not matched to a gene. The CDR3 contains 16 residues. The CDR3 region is CASSLSGTGTYNEQFF. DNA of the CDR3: TGTGCCAGCAGTTTATCAGGGACAGGGACCTACAATGAGCAGTTCTTC.

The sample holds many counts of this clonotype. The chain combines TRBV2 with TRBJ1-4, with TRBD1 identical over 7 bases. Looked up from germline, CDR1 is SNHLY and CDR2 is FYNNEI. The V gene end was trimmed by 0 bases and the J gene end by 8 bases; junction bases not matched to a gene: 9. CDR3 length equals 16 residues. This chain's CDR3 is CASSEAQRTGVEKLFF. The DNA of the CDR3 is TGTGCCAGCAGTGAAGCGCAGCGTACAGGGGTCGAAAAACTGTTTTTT. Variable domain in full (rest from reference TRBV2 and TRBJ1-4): EPEVTQTPSHQVTQMGQEVILRCVPISNHLYFYWYRQILGQKVEFLVSFYNNEISEKSEIFDDQFSVERPDGSNFTLKIRSTKLEDSAMYFCASSEAQRTGVEKLFFGSGTQLSVL.